A selection of T cell receptor beta chains follows, all from one sample in a study of cytomegalovirus exposure and HLA in healthy donors. Some clones are missing from TCRdb's copy, which holds only in-frame ones; the method was immunoSEQ multiplex PCR. The data show about 140,000 clones, with more than 60% seen just once and approximately 6.5% held by the top ten. Sequencing input: PBMCs. The receptors shown here come from a woman aged 60-75 years in good health and CMV-seronegative. The CDR3 runs from the conserved cysteine through the conserved F or W. A D gene is named only where the DNA matches it firmly. The size of a clone is reported for some rows only, either as once, few or many, or as a class for expanded clones.

>TRBV7-9|-|TRBJ2-7|TRBD2
CSSSRTSGGGEQYF
TGTTCCAGCAGCCGGACTAGCGGGGGGGGCGAGCAGTACTTC
>TRBV29-1|-|TRBJ1-2|-
CSVERGELYGYTF
TGCAGCGTTGAACGGGGGGAGCTTTATGGCTACACCTTC
>TRBV2|few|TRBJ2-2|TRBD2
CASRGLAGVVGELFF
TGTGCCAGCAGAGGACTAGCGGGAGTTGTCGGGGAGCTGTTTTTT
>TRBV11-1|-|TRBJ2-3|-
CASSLISGIGDTQYF
TGTGCCAGCAGCTTAATATCAGGAATAGGAGATACGCAGTATTTT
>TRBV6-5|-|TRBJ2-3|-
CASREFGISLYTQYF
TGTGCCAGCAGAGAGTTCGGGATTAGCCTCTATACGCAGTATTTT
>TRBV19|-|TRBJ1-4|-
CASSITATNEKLFF
TGTGCCAGTAGTATCACTGCAACTAATGAAAAACTGTTTTTT
>TRBV5-8|-|TRBJ2-7|TRBD1
CASSHFSGTASYEQYF
TGTGCCAGCAGCCATTTCTCCGGGACAGCCTCCTACGAGCAGTACTTC
>TRBV6-5|few|TRBJ2-7|-
CASSYLAAQYF
TGTGCCAGCAGTTACCTTGCGGCGCAGTACTTC
>TRBV5-1|-|TRBJ2-5|-
CASSGTGIYGETQYF
TGCGCCAGCAGCGGAACCGGGATCTACGGGGAGACCCAGTACTTC
>TRBV2|-|TRBJ2-7|-
CASRGTVTYEQYF
TGTGCCAGCCGGGGGACGGTGACCTACGAGCAGTACTTC
>TRBV19|-|TRBJ1-6|TRBD1
CAISGTGTNSPLHF
TGTGCCATTTCCGGGACAGGGACGAATTCACCCCTCCACTTT
>TRBV20-1|-|TRBJ2-5|TRBD2
CSARGGGTQYF
TGCAGTGCTAGAGGCGGGGGGACCCAGTACTTC
>TRBV18|once|TRBJ1-2|TRBD1
CASSLGQGAGNGYTF
TGTGCCAGCTCACTAGGACAGGGGGCTGGAAATGGCTACACCTTC
>TRBV20-1|-|TRBJ1-1|TRBD1
CSASGTGEAFF
TGCAGTGCTTCCGGGACAGGGGAAGCTTTCTTT
>TRBV7-9|few|TRBJ1-5|TRBD1
CASSPGRQGAGQPQHF
TGTGCCAGCAGCCCGGGTAGACAGGGGGCGGGTCAGCCCCAGCATTTT
>TRBV4-3|-|TRBJ2-2|-
CASSVLASGELFF
TGCGCCAGCAGCGTCCTAGCATCCGGGGAGCTGTTTTTT
>TRBV19|-|TRBJ2-2|-
CASSWDSLGELFF
TGTGCCTCCTCATGGGACTCCCTCGGGGAGCTGTTTTTT
>TRBV9|-|TRBJ1-1|-
CASSVRANGNTEAFF
TGTGCCAGCAGCGTAAGAGCTAATGGGAACACTGAAGCTTTCTTT
>TRBV29-1|-|TRBJ2-7|-
CSVGGTVSYEQYF
TGCAGCGTGGGGGGTACGGTCTCCTACGAGCAGTACTTC
>TRBV27|-|TRBJ2-2|TRBD2
CASSLSGTNTGELFF
TGTGCCAGCAGTCTAAGCGGGACGAACACCGGGGAGCTGTTTTTT
>TRBV28|-|TRBJ2-1|TRBD1
CASSAPGQGPYNEQFF
TGTGCCAGCAGCGCCCCGGGACAGGGGCCCTACAATGAGCAGTTCTTC